The TCR beta chain under discussion was sequenced for a study of blood T cell repertoires in COVID-19 (dated by TCRdb to about 2020). At the level of the whole study: The collaborator samples originated in the United States, Italy and Spain and spanned the acute and convalescent phases of COVID-19. The repertoires were released in a freely available public database intended as a resource for research on the immune response to SARS-CoV-2. Where available, HLA class I and class II types were obtained from metadata supplied by the sample provider rather than from assay-based typing. Sample metadata almost always included a de-identified subject ID, COVID-19 status, age in years and sex. Samples came from the ongoing ImmuneRACE study (first 160 participants) plus 1,254 subjects from 6 global collaborators. The prospective study material was composed of cDNA or gDNA derived from T cells, B-cell-depleted T cells, or PBMCs. Subjects who had been exposed to COVID-19, were actively infected with it, or had recovered from it provided the deeply sampled blood TCRbeta repertoires that made up the dataset.

The immunoSEQ Assay, a bias-controlled multiplex PCR, was used to amplify TCRbeta CDR3 regions from genomic DNA. Turning to the authors' computational methods: Within the assay, amplification of reference gene primers was used to estimate how many nucleated cells each sample contained. Sequence reads were collapsed and filtered to measure the absolute abundance of every unique TCRbeta CDR3 rearrangement. For each sample, productive Simpson clonality was calculated by taking the square root of Simpson's diversity index across productive rearrangements. Imported from immuneACCESS, the table was reduced by TCRdb to in-frame sequences with V and J called. These copies leave out some clones; in studies compared against another copy, an unresolved V gene accounts for under half, and the cause of the remainder is not known. V and J calls plus clone size are reproduced from that table; the DNA served to infer D and trimming. This sample holds approximately 320,000 clones; roughly 86% were observed only once. Of the sample, approximately 9% falls within the top ten clones.

In the prospective study, participants were about 18 to 89 years old, resided in 24 geographic areas of the United States, and were enrolled through a virtual design. To assign participants to cohorts, the prospective study relied on clinical history that participants themselves reported in a screening survey and a study questionnaire. For ImmuneRACE Cohort 3, a participant was defined as recovered based on two consecutive negative NP/OP PCR tests, clearance by a healthcare professional, or resolution of symptoms. In the prospective study, mobile phlebotomists collected whole blood, serum and a nasopharyngeal or oropharyngeal swab from each participant. Over a roughly two-month period, participants in the prospective study had the option of providing additional blood draws and questionnaires. Prospective study blood samples were shipped either frozen or at room temperature before DNA extraction.

Counted from cysteine to phenylalanine, this CDR3 has 14 amino acids. Only the CDR3 portion is preserved as DNA: 42 bases, with reading frame beginning at the first base. In the germline V gene, CDR1 corresponds to SGHTA and CDR2 to FQGTGA. Germline trimming: 2 bases from V, 4 bases from J; junction bases outside gene matches: 0. A note on this clone: Its antigen is unknown. No base-level quality is on record; no much larger clone is a single base apart. Other DNA sequences in the sample encode the same CDR3.

The full study reports these points: How much clinical and demographic metadata was included differed by source and by participant, and the metadata was provided uncurated.

The sequence was collected from a woman younger than 30 who had recovered from COVID-19. The sequence links TRBV7-3 to TRBJ2-2; 8 middle bases align to TRBD2. Sequences were obtained from PBMCs or T cells enriched from blood (not recorded which). The CDR3 reads as follows: CASSLGLATGELFF. The nucleotides read TGTGCCAGCAGCTTAGGACTAGCCACCGGGGAGCTGTTTTTT.